This T cell receptor (beta chain) was recorded in a study of CD8 T cells in ankylosing spondylitis. General study results and limits: Those disease-linked clones were CD8+; they were also relatively rare in peripheral blood.

Quantitative 5'-RACE with molecular barcodes was used to make the TCR beta libraries. TCRdb reprocessed the 5' RACE reads with MiXCR, giving one entry per CDR3 protein. The sample consists of around 88,000 distinct CDR3 sequences, around 9.4% of them appearing once. V dropped 3 bases and J dropped 0; count of bases not matched to a gene: 4. The CDR3 is 16 residues long. Per germline, CDR1 MDHEN and CDR2 SYDVKM. There are many counts of this clonotype. As yet, its antigen is unknown. The receptor's source is a male donor with ankylosing spondylitis or in good health (not recorded which). The material sequenced was blood, either unsorted or a sorted T cell fraction (not recorded which). The rearrangement joins TRBV28 to TRBJ1-3, with TRBD1 matching 8 bases. CDR3 sequence (DNA): TGTGCCAGCAGTTTTTGGGACAGGTCCTCTGGAAACACCATATATTTT. This encodes CASSFWDRSSGNTIYF.